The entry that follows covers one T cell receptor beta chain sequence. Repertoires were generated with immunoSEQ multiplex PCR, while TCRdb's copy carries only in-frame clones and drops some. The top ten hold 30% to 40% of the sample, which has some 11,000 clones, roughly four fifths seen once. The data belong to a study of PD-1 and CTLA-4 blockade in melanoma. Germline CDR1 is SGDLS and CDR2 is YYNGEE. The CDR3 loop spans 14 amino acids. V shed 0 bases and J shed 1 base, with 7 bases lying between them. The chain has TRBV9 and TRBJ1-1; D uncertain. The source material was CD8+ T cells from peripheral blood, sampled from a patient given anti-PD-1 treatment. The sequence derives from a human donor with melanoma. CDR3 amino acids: CASSVGHKNTEAFF. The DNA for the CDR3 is TGTGCCAGCAGCGTAGGACACAAGAACACTGAAGCTTTCTTT.